This T cell receptor (beta chain) was captured in a study of blood T cell repertoires in COVID-19. The authors' processing: From reference gene primer amplification, estimates of nucleated cell counts were derived. Some clones are missing from TCRdb's copy, which holds only in-frame ones; the method was immunoSEQ multiplex PCR. V and J calls and clone size are those listed in that table; D and trimming were worked out from the DNA. The data show 260,000 or so clones, 83% seen once. Trimming removed 2 bases from V and 4 bases from J, with 10 bases in between. CDR1 SGHRS and CDR2 YFSETQ come from the germline V gene. This CDR3 is built from 15 residues.

The TCR originated in a man of 80 years or more with acute or convalescent COVID-19. This chain joins TRBV5-1 and TRBJ2-6; possibly TRBD1 for D (5 bases). The sequencing input was peripheral blood. The CDR3 DNA reads as TGCGCCAGCAGCTTTCAGGGCCCGGGGGCCAACGTCCTGACTTTC. As protein: CASSFQGPGANVLTF.